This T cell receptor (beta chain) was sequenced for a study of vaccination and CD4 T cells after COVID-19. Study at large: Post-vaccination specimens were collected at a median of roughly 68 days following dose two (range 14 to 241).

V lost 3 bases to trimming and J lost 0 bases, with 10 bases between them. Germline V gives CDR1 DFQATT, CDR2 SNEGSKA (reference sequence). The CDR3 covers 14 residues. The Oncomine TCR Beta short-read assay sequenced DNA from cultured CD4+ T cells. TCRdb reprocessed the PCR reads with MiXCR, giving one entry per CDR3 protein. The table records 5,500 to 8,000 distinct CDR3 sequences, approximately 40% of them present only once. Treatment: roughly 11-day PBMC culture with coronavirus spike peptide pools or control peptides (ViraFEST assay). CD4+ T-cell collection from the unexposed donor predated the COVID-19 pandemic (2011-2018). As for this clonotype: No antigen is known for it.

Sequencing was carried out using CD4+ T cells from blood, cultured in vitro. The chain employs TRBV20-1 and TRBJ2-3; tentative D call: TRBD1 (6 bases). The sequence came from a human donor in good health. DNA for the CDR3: TGCAGTGCTAGTCAGGGGAGAAGCACAGATACGCAGTATTTT. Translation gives CSASQGRSTDTQYF.